These 4 T cell receptor beta chains were sequenced from one sample in a study of T cells in localized non-small cell lung cancer. Sequencing was performed with immunoSEQ multiplex PCR; in TCRdb, only in-frame clones are kept and a portion is missing. The data hold tens of thousands of clones, with about 81% observed a single time. The input for sequencing was peripheral blood, taken before any cancer treatment. These receptors all come from an older female donor with stage I lung adenocarcinoma.

The genes are TRBV27 and TRBJ1-6; D ambiguous. CDR1 MNHEY and CDR2 SMNVEV come from the germline V gene (reference sequence). Trimming removed 0 bases at V and 8 bases at J, with 5 bases between. CDR3 length: 13 amino acids. CDR3: CASSLSPYSPLHF. The CDR3 nucleotides are TGTGCCAGCAGTTTATCCCCCTATTCACCCCTCCACTTT.

This clone was observed a handful of times. The chain employs TRBV7-9 and TRBJ2-7, with a weak D call TRBD2 (6 bases). Deletions cut 5 bases from V and 6 bases from J, with 11 bases between. The length of the CDR3 is 12 residues. CDR1 SEHNR and CDR2 FQNEAQ come from the germline V gene (reference sequence). CDR3 amino acids: CASSSGGIEQYF. The CDR3 DNA reads TGTGCCAGCAGCAGTGGAGGGATCGAGCAGTACTTC.

This chain uses TRBV5-6 with TRBJ2-5; perhaps D is TRBD1 or TRBD2 (5 bases each). Germline values: CDR1 SGHDT, CDR2 YYEEEE. Trimming shortened V by 7 bases and J by 2 bases, and 12 bases separated the two germline ends. This CDR3 has 13 residues. The DNA of the CDR3 is TGTGCCAGCGGGGGTTTGGGACAAGAGACCCAGTACTTC. It yields the protein CASGGLGQETQYF.

This chain links TRBV14 with TRBJ1-3; 7 bases map to TRBD1. The V gene end was trimmed by 5 bases and the J gene end by 2 bases; junction bases not matched to a gene: 6. There are 15 residues in the CDR3. CDR1 and CDR2 from the germline V gene are SGHDN and FVKESK. The CDR3 protein is CASSLQGLAGNTIYF. The CDR3, as DNA: TGTGCCAGCAGCTTACAGGGGTTGGCTGGAAACACCATATATTTT.